Included here is one T cell receptor beta chain sequence, with context. The antigen it recognizes is unknown. No much larger clone is present one base from it, and per-base qualities are unavailable. This entry is derived from a study of radiotherapy plus CTLA-4 blockade in lung cancer listed by TCRdb under 2018. Regarding the complete study: Among the enrolled patients, roughly 17% had an objective response, and about 30% reached disease control. The full study reports these points: The strongest predictors of response, as reported, were early dynamic changes in blood T cell clones along with a rise in serum interferon-beta after radiation. TCR clones derived from tumors expanded in peripheral blood after treatment with radiotherapy and ipilimumab.

The CDR3 sequence holds 16 residues, the cysteine and phenylalanine included. Only the CDR3 DNA stays, 48 bases, in frame from base 1. V is shortened by 4 bases, J by 4 bases, and the region joining them spans 20 bases. CDR1 and CDR2, looked up from the germline V gene, are SGHDT and YYEEEE. The library was produced with the immunoSEQ multiplex PCR assay. TCRdb took this table from immuneACCESS and kept in-frame rearrangements with V and J called. Such tables lack part of the clones; where checked against another copy, unresolved V genes explain under half of the gap, and the rest is unexplained. The sample table holds tens of thousands of clones, of which about two thirds were seen once. In total, the top ten clones hold roughly 11% of the sample. The study tested focal radiation therapy combined with CTLA-4 blockade (ipilimumab) in patients with chemo-refractory metastatic non-small-cell lung cancer.

The TCR was taken from a human donor with non-small cell lung cancer who had stable disease on radiotherapy plus ipilimumab. The sequence joins TRBV5-6 to TRBJ1-2, with the D gene too uncertain to name. Material: peripheral blood, obtained from a patient treated with radiotherapy plus ipilimumab. The DNA is TGTGCCAGCAGCCCAGGTTACCCTTGGCCCTTCTATGGCTACACCTTC. Its translation reads: CASSPGYPWPFYGYTF. Supplemented by the reference TRBV5-6 and TRBJ1-2 proteins around the CDR3, the complete variable domain is DAGVTQSPTHLIKTRGQQVTLRCSPKSGHDTVSWYQQALGQGPQFIFQYYEEEERQRGNFPDRFSGHQFPNYSSELNVNALLLGDSALYLCASSPGYPWPFYGYTFGSGTRLTVV.